This entry describes one TCR beta chain. Trimming took 5 bases from V and 3 from J, leaving 11 bases between them. The germline gives CDR1 SNHLY, CDR2 FYNNEI. The CDR3 is made up of 14 amino acids. This record belongs to a study of blood T cell repertoires in COVID-19. Background on the study: Acute and convalescent COVID-19 specimens originated in the United States, Italy and Spain.

Assay used: immunoSEQ multiplex PCR; TCRdb lists only in-frame clones, some missing. The sample comprises 140,000 to 150,000 clones, 82% of which are singletons, and over 12% rests with the top ten. The sequencing input was peripheral blood. The TCR sequence derives from a human donor with acute or convalescent COVID-19. The donor label of this sample is uncertain. The chain has TRBV2 and TRBJ1-5, with D tentatively TRBD1 (6 bases). Here the CDR3 reads CASSPRDNNQPQHF. CDR3 bases: TGTGCCAGCAGTCCCAGGGACAACAATCAGCCCCAGCATTTT.